A single sample gave rise to the 29 T cell receptor beta chains below, sequenced in a study of T-cell memory formation after mild COVID-19. MiXCR was run by TCRdb on the 5' RACE reads, yielding one entry per CDR3 protein. The data show tens of thousands of distinct CDR3 sequences, 16% seen once. Sequencing was carried out using PBMCs or a T cell subset sorted from them (not recorded which). These receptors were collected from an adult woman who had mild COVID-19 (a few samples of this study predate the infection). Cell type and time point are not known.

This clonotype has more than one count but fewer than ten. V is TRBV19 and J is TRBJ2-2; perhaps TRBD1 as D (6 bases). This CDR3 spans 14 amino acids. CDR1 is LNHDA, CDR2 SQIVND, per germline (reference sequence). Trimming shortened V by 8 bases and J by 4 bases, and 14 bases separated the two germline ends. This CDR3 reads CASYGQSGTGELFF. The CDR3 DNA sequence: TGTGCCAGTTACGGACAGAGCGGCACCGGGGAGCTGTTTTTT.

This chain joins TRBV11-2 and TRBJ1-2; D possibly corresponds to TRBD1 (6 bases). Germline values: CDR1 SGHAT, CDR2 FQNNGV. The CDR3 contains 13 residues. V was pared by 5 bases and J by 4 bases, with 11 bases between. In nucleotides, the CDR3 is TGTGCCAGCAGCGAAGACAGGATCTATGGCTACACCTTC. Its protein product is CASSEDRIYGYTF.

This clonotype turned up a few times. The V call is TRBV13, the J call TRBJ2-7, with D perhaps given as TRBD1 or TRBD2 (5 bases each). Germline V lookup: CDR1 PRHDT, CDR2 FYEKMQ (reference sequence). This CDR3 spans 13 amino acids. V gave up 6 bases and J gave up 2 bases, with 11 bases separating them. The CDR3, as DNA: TGTGCCAGCAGAAGGGACGGACCCTACGAGCAGTACTTC. This encodes CASRRDGPYEQYF.

This clonotype was found a few times. This chain uses TRBV24-1 with TRBJ2-3; D may match TRBD1 or TRBD2 (5 bases each). Germline CDR1 is KGHDR and CDR2 is SFDVKD. This CDR3 spans 12 amino acids. The germline V and J ends were trimmed by 3 bases and 7 bases, with 7 bases remaining between them. The DNA of the CDR3 is TGTGCCACCAGTGATGAGGGGTATACGCAGTATTTT. Translation: CATSDEGYTQYF.

This clonotype appeared a few times. This chain joins TRBV4-1 and TRBJ2-5; D remains unclear. This CDR3 comprises 14 residues. Deletions cut 4 bases from V and 1 base from J, with 10 bases between. The germline V gene has CDR1 MGHRA and CDR2 YSYEKL. CDR3 in DNA: TGCGCCAGCAGCCGAGCGAAGGGCCAAGAGACCCAGTACTTC. Protein product: CASSRAKGQETQYF.

The V gene is TRBV19, the J gene TRBJ2-2, with no clear D. Trimming cost V 10 bases and J 8 bases, with 8 bases left between them. Germline values: CDR1 LNHDA, CDR2 SQIVND (reference sequence). This CDR3 spans 10 amino acids. The CDR3 reads CATRQGELFF. The CDR3 DNA reads as TGTGCCACCAGGCAGGGGGAGCTGTTTTTT.

The chain joins TRBV30 to TRBJ2-5; D is undetermined. V was clipped by 3 bases and J by 5 bases, with 7 bases between them. Germline-derived CDR1 and CDR2 are GTSNPN and SVGIG (reference sequence). This CDR3 comprises 11 residues. Here the CDR3 reads CAWSAGETQYF. CDR3 DNA: TGTGCCTGGAGCGCTGGGGAGACCCAGTACTTC.

As regards this clonotype: Germline is not matched at one junction end, which may reflect a read error. The chain is built from TRBV7-9 and TRBJ2-2; TRBD1 matches 10 bases. The CDR3 spans 19 residues. CDR1 and CDR2 from the germline V gene are SEHNR and FQNEAQ (reference sequence). The CDR3 DNA sequence: TGTGCCAGCAGCCCACCGACGGGACAGGGGTCCCAGAACCCCGGGGAGCTGTTTTTT. It encodes CASSPPTGQGSQNPGELFF.

The rearrangement uses TRBV27 and TRBJ2-1; either TRBD1 or TRBD2 may fit D (5 bases each). V lost 6 bases and J 2 bases, leaving 14 bases between the germline ends. The CDR3 contains 15 residues. Germline V gene lookup returns CDR1 MNHEY and CDR2 SMNVEV (reference sequence). For the CDR3, the DNA is TGTGCCAGCAGCTTCGGGACGGAGGCCTACAATGAGCAGTTCTTC. Encoded protein: CASSFGTEAYNEQFF.

This clonotype was seen more than once but under ten times. This chain joins TRBV4-1 and TRBJ2-7; 12 bases align to TRBD1. CDR3 length: 15 residues. Looked up from germline, CDR1 is MGHRA and CDR2 is YSYEKL. J lost 12 bases, V lost 2 bases, and 11 bases had no gene match. As DNA, the CDR3 is TGCGCCAGCAGCCAATTACCGGGACAGGGGGCGACTGGGTACTTC. This codes for CASSQLPGQGATGYF.

This clonotype was observed a few times. This chain links TRBV2 with TRBJ2-1; 9 bases line up with TRBD2. The CDR3 has 12 residues. Germline V gives CDR1 SNHLY, CDR2 FYNNEI. Unmatched junction bases numbered 5, after V lost 7 bases and J lost 10 bases. The DNA for the CDR3 is TGTGCCAGCATTCGGCTAGCGGGAGAGCAGTTCTTC. Translated, it gives CASIRLAGEQFF.

The gene calls are TRBV4-1 and TRBJ2-7; weak D call: TRBD1 (5 bases). CDR3 length: 16 amino acids. V was shortened by 0 bases and J by 0 bases, with 12 bases between the two germline ends. CDR1 and CDR2 (germline): MGHRA, YSYEKL. The CDR3 protein is CASSQEGGASSYEQYF. The CDR3 bases are TGCGCCAGCAGCCAAGAAGGTGGGGCGAGCTCCTACGAGCAGTACTTC.

The V gene is TRBV7-8, the J gene TRBJ2-6; D is unresolved. Trimming removed 6 bases at V and 4 bases at J, with 10 bases between. This CDR3 region has 14 residues. Germline loops: CDR1 SGHVS, CDR2 FQNEAQ. The CDR3 is CASRLPRGANVLTF. In DNA, the CDR3 is TGTGCCAGCAGATTACCACGGGGGGCCAACGTCCTGACTTTC.

This clonotype was detected only a few times. This chain uses TRBV18 with TRBJ2-1; TRBD1 matches at 9 bases. The CDR3 spans 13 residues. The trim removed 5 bases at V and 7 bases at J, leaving 3 bases unmatched. Germline CDR1 and CDR2: KGHSH and LQKENI. CDR3 region: CASSSGTGNEQFF. The CDR3 DNA reads as TGTGCCAGCTCATCGGGGACAGGGAATGAGCAGTTCTTC.

CDR3 DNA sequence: TGTGCCAGCAACAAGATCTCTGGGGCCAACGTCCTGACTTTC. Translation: CASNKISGANVLTF. The chain has TRBV2 and TRBJ2-6; D gene uncertain. V lost 7 bases and J 0 bases, leaving 7 bases between the germline ends. The CDR3 consists of 14 residues. From germline, CDR1 is SNHLY and CDR2 FYNNEI. The full variable domain, its missing parts supplied by reference TRBV2 and TRBJ2-6, is EPEVTQTPSHQVTQMGQEVILRCVPISNHLYFYWYRQILGQKVEFLVSFYNNEISEKSEIFDDQFSVERPDGSNFTLKIRSTKLEDSAMYFCASNKISGANVLTFGAGSRLTVL.

In its sample, this clonotype was seen a few times. The chain combines TRBV7-2 with TRBJ2-1; no clear D. Trimming cost V 3 bases and J 4 bases, with 7 bases left between them. The CDR3 consists of 13 residues. Germline V gene sequence: CDR1 SGHTA, CDR2 FQGNSA. The CDR3 DNA is TGTGCCAGCAGCTTCTTTGCTTACAATGAGCAGTTCTTC. Residues: CASSFFAYNEQFF.

The J gene is TRBJ2-3, the V gene TRBV20-1; tentative D call: TRBD1 (6 bases). Trimming shortened V by 2 bases and J by 3 bases, and 9 bases separated the two germline ends. The CDR3 is made up of 13 amino acids. Germline values: CDR1 DFQATT, CDR2 SNEGSKA (reference sequence). DNA for the CDR3: TGCAGTGCTAGAAGAGGGGGAACAGATACGCAGTATTTT. It yields the protein CSARRGGTDTQYF.

The J gene is TRBJ2-7, the V gene TRBV4-3; no clear D. Trimming left V 0 bases short and J 1 base short, with 10 bases between. This CDR3 has 15 residues. Germline CDR1 and CDR2: LGHNA and YSLEER. The CDR3 region has the DNA TGCGCCAGCAGCCAAGACAGGAGCCTTTCCTACGAGCAGTACTTC. Residues: CASSQDRSLSYEQYF.

The chain links TRBV7-2 to TRBJ2-1; 9 bases match TRBD2. Germline trimming cut 5 bases from V and 4 bases from J; bases unmatched to any gene: 9. Germline V lookup: CDR1 SGHTA, CDR2 FQGNSA. The CDR3 totals 16 residues. The CDR3 reads CASSLMGLAGYNEQFF. The CDR3 DNA follows: TGTGCCAGCAGCCTCATGGGACTAGCCGGGTACAATGAGCAGTTCTTC. Using reference TRBV7-2 and TRBJ2-1 for the parts outside the CDR3, the full variable domain is GAGVSQSPSNKVTEKGKDVELRCDPISGHTALYWYRQSLGQGLEFLIYFQGNSAPDKSGLPSDRFSAERTGGSVSTLTIQRTQQEDSAVYLCASSLMGLAGYNEQFFGPGTRLTVL.

This chain uses TRBV7-9 with TRBJ2-7, with D possibly called TRBD1 or TRBD2 (5 bases each). The CDR3 totals 15 residues. Deletions cut 1 base from V and 7 bases from J, with 17 bases between. Germline-derived CDR1 and CDR2 are SEHNR and FQNEAQ (reference sequence). The CDR3 bases are TGTGCCAGCAGCTTAGTCGCCGGGGCCGAGGTGGAGCAGTACTTC. Its translation is CASSLVAGAEVEQYF. The variable domain in full, completed from reference TRBV7-9 and TRBJ2-7, reads DTGVSQNPRHKITKRGQNVTFRCDPISEHNRLYWYRQTLGQGPEFLTYFQNEAQLEKSRLLSDRFSAERPKGSFSTLEIQRTEQGDSAMYLCASSLVAGAEVEQYFGPGTRLTVT.

The chain recombines TRBV12-3 or TRBV12-4 with TRBJ2-3; 11 nucleotides line up with TRBD1. With V trimmed by 4 bases and J by 6 bases, 3 bases remained unmatched. The CDR3 contains 14 residues. The CDR3 region is CASSYGTGGDTQYF. CDR3 DNA: TGTGCCAGCAGTTACGGGACAGGGGGGGATACGCAGTATTTT.

This chain connects TRBV4-2 to TRBJ2-1; the D gene is possibly TRBD1 (5 bases). The CDR3 has 13 amino acids. The V gene lost 0 bases and the J gene lost 9 bases, with 9 bases spanning the gap. Germline loops: CDR1 LGHNA, CDR2 YNFKEQ. Written as DNA, the CDR3 is TGTGCCAGCAGCCAAGATTCTACAGGTGAGCAGTTCTTC. It specifies CASSQDSTGEQFF.

This chain joins TRBV20-1 and TRBJ2-7, with 11 nucleotides matching TRBD2. The CDR3 has 17 residues. From germline, CDR1 is DFQATT and CDR2 SNEGSKA (reference sequence). Trimming removed 4 bases from V and 1 base from J; junction bases left unmatched: 12. The chain's CDR3 is CSATDKVGTSGSYEQYF. CDR3 in DNA: TGCAGTGCTACCGATAAAGTTGGGACTAGCGGTTCCTACGAGCAGTACTTC.

This clonotype has more than one count but fewer than ten. This sequence joins TRBV24-1 and TRBJ2-3, with a tentative D call TRBD2 (6 bases). The V gene's germline CDR1 is KGHDR and CDR2 SFDVKD. V lost 4 bases and J 3 bases, leaving 7 bases between the germline ends. CDR3 size: 13 residues. The CDR3 DNA sequence: TGTGCCACCAGTGAGGGGACTACAGATACGCAGTATTTT. It yields the protein CATSEGTTDTQYF.

This clonotype was found a few times. The rearrangement links TRBV27 to TRBJ2-5; D is possibly TRBD1 (6 bases). This CDR3 comprises 14 residues. Germline CDR1 and CDR2: MNHEY and SMNVEV (reference sequence). The germline V and J ends were trimmed by 4 bases and 5 bases, with 14 bases remaining between them. CDR3 amino acids: CASSYRVSGETQYF. The CDR3 DNA reads TGTGCCAGCAGTTACAGGGTATCAGGGGAGACCCAGTACTTC.

The chain recombines TRBV6-5 with TRBJ2-5; no clear D gene. Per the germline V gene, CDR1 is MNHEY and CDR2 is SVGAGI. Trimming took off 4 bases at V and 5 bases at J, with 11 bases between the two ends. The CDR3 totals 13 residues. CDR3 in DNA: TGTGCCAGCAGTTCGCCGAGGACGGAGACCCAGTACTTC. It translates to CASSSPRTETQYF.

The sample holds a few counts of this clonotype. The chain carries TRBV7-9 and TRBJ2-3; D perhaps matches TRBD2 (6 bases). Germline lookup yields CDR1 SEHNR and CDR2 FQNEAQ (reference sequence). Trimming cost V 5 bases and J 4 bases, with 19 bases left between them. This CDR3 has 16 amino acids. The CDR3 coding sequence is TGTGCCAGCAGCCCCCCCCTGGGACTGGAAGCAGATACGCAGTATTTT. Translated, it gives CASSPPLGLEADTQYF.

In nucleotides, the CDR3 is TGTGCCTGGAGTGTACTTCAAGGGGCGGACGAGCAGTACTTC. It specifies CAWSVLQGADEQYF. The chain is built from TRBV30 and TRBJ2-7, with D possibly TRBD1 on 5 matching bases. Germline-derived CDR1 and CDR2 are GTSNPN and SVGIG (reference sequence). Trimming pared 0 bases from V and 5 bases from J, leaving 14 bases between. The CDR3 runs to 14 residues.

CDR3 DNA sequence: TGTGCCAGCAGCAAAGTCCGCCCGGGACAGGGGTACAATGAGCAGTTCTTC. Translated: CASSKVRPGQGYNEQFF. The genes are TRBV21-1 and TRBJ2-1; no DNA check was done on the table's D call, TRBD1. TRBV21-1 constitutes a pseudogene. CDR3 length: 17 amino acids.